This T cell receptor beta chain was identified during a study of identical twins. Template switching (which added a universal primer site) was used, and cDNA carried unique molecular identifiers. TCRdb fed the 5' RACE reads into MiXCR, producing one record per CDR3 protein. Of more than 1.5 million distinct CDR3 sequences in the sample, around 33% were seen once. Turning to this clonotype: Its target is not known.

Study-wide results and limits: Among out-of-frame alpha sequences shared by twins, low generation probability occurred in excess. The analysis was cross-sectional rather than longitudinal within donors.

The sequence derives from a newborn girl in good health. What was sequenced was cord blood.

As DNA, the CDR3 is TGTGCCAGCAGCCAATTGGGAGCCTTGACGGCCGGGGAGCTGTTTTTT. This codes for CASSQLGALTAGELFF. The chain couples TRBV3-1 to TRBJ2-2, with D possibly TRBD2 on 5 matching bases. Germline lookup yields CDR1 LGHDT and CDR2 YNNKEL (reference sequence). Trimming removed 2 bases at V and 6 bases at J, with 16 bases between. This CDR3 has 16 amino acids.